The 21 T cell receptor beta chains in this list originate from one sample, sequenced in a study of blood T cell repertoires in COVID-19 (dated by TCRdb to 2020 to 2021). The method behind the library was the immunoSEQ multiplex PCR assay. The source is immuneACCESS, and TCRdb retained only in-frame sequences with V and J called. Part of the clones is not carried over; for the studies checked, unresolved V genes explain less than half of this, and the remainder is unexplained. This sample gives some 50,000 clones in total; 80% to 90% of them show up just once. Jointly, the top ten make up 15% to 18% of the sample. Sequenced material: peripheral blood. The receptors come from a human donor in a cohort sampled during active COVID-19. The donor label of this sample is uncertain.

This rearrangement joins TRBV19 to TRBJ2-5, with a weak D call TRBD2 (5 bases). The CDR3 is made up of 12 amino acids. The germline V gene encodes CDR1 LNHDA and CDR2 SQIVND (reference sequence). Trimming removed 8 bases from V and 5 bases from J, with 12 bases in between. CDR3: CASSSSRETQYF. In DNA, the CDR3 is TGTGCCAGTTCTAGCTCCAGGGAGACCCAGTACTTC.

The chain employs TRBV30 and TRBJ2-7; D is possibly TRBD2 (5 bases). The germline V gene encodes CDR1 GTSNPN and CDR2 SVGIG (reference sequence). The CDR3 is 13 amino acids. Between the trimmed V and J ends, which lost 8 bases and 6 bases, there was a span of 20 bases. As DNA, the CDR3 is TGTGCCGGATTCAATCCGGGAACGGTCGAGCAGTACTTC. It encodes CAGFNPGTVEQYF.

Of note for this clone: This same CDR3 is encoded by further DNA sequences in the sample. V gene TRBV5-1 combines with J gene TRBJ2-7; D possibly corresponds to TRBD1 (6 bases). The CDR3 extends over 14 amino acids. V shed 0 bases and J shed 2 bases, with 9 bases lying between them. Germline values: CDR1 SGHRS, CDR2 YFSETQ. The CDR3 DNA reads TGCGCCAGCAGCTTGGGGGCAGGGGCCTACGAGCAGTACTTC. Translating it yields CASSLGAGAYEQYF.

The rearrangement uses TRBV3-1 (or the pseudogene TRBV3-2) and TRBJ1-1, with D tentatively TRBD1 (6 bases). The germline CDR1 and CDR2 sequences are LGHDT and YNNKEL (reference sequence). The V end lost 1 base, the J end lost 5 bases, and 17 bases lay between the germline ends. This CDR3 has 16 residues. CDR3 bases: TGTGCCAGCAGCCAAGGCGTGGGTTGGGGGCAGACTGAAGCTTTCTTT. This codes for CASSQGVGWGQTEAFF.

The genes are TRBV11-1 and TRBJ2-3; D is perhaps TRBD2 (5 bases). Germline CDR1 is SGHAT and CDR2 is FQDESV (reference sequence). The V and J ends lost 5 bases and 3 bases respectively, with 12 bases between them. CDR3 length: 14 residues. CDR3 coding DNA: TGTGCCAGCAGCCGCGGGTGGGGAACAGATACGCAGTATTTT. Translating it yields CASSRGWGTDTQYF. The entire variable domain, with the rest obtained from reference TRBV11-1 and TRBJ2-3, is as follows: EAEVAQSPRYKITEKSQAVAFWCDPISGHATLYWYRQILGQGPELLVQFQDESVVDDSQLPKDRFSAERLKGVDSTLKIQPAELGDSAMYLCASSRGWGTDTQYFGPGTRLTVL.

This clone has only one observation. The rearrangement links TRBV6-6 to TRBJ1-6, with a possible D match to TRBD1 (5 bases). From germline, CDR1 is MNHNY and CDR2 SVGAGI (reference sequence). Trimming left V 2 bases short and J 8 bases short, with 13 bases between. CDR3 size: 15 residues. For the CDR3, the DNA is TGTGCCAGCAGTTACAAGCAGGGTTTAGATTCACCCCTCCACTTT. Translated, it gives CASSYKQGLDSPLHF.

The rearrangement joins TRBV5-4 to TRBJ1-6; a possible D gene is TRBD1 (6 bases). The CDR3 spans 15 residues. Germline CDR1 and CDR2: SGHNT and YYREEE (reference sequence). With 4 bases removed from V and 3 bases from J, the gap between germline ends came to 11 bases. The CDR3 DNA reads as TGTGCCAGCAGCAGGGGGACAAACTATAATTCACCCCTCCACTTT. Amino acid sequence: CASSRGTNYNSPLHF.

The chain carries TRBV4-1 and TRBJ1-3; D possibly corresponds to TRBD1 (6 bases). The V end lost 4 bases, the J end lost 0 bases, and 13 bases lay between the germline ends. The CDR3 contains 16 residues. Germline CDR1 is MGHRA and CDR2 is YSYEKL. The CDR3 spells CASSLVGTSSGNTIYF. The CDR3 DNA reads as TGCGCCAGCAGCCTCGTTGGGACAAGCTCTGGAAACACCATATATTTT.

V usage is TRBV7-8 and J usage is TRBJ2-2; 7 positions agree with TRBD2. Germline V CDR1 and CDR2: SGHVS, FQNEAQ. V lost 5 bases and J lost 4; bases outside the gene matches: 10. This CDR3 spans 16 amino acids. Here the CDR3 reads CASSVPRAGPTGELFF. DNA of the CDR3: TGTGCCAGCAGCGTCCCTCGAGCGGGGCCCACCGGGGAGCTGTTTTTT.

This clone was detected once. The chain has TRBV28 and TRBJ2-3, with 7 positions matching TRBD2. V shed 4 bases, J shed 2 bases, and the junction held 6 bases outside the gene matches. CDR1 is MDHEN, CDR2 SYDVKM, per germline. The CDR3 has 15 residues. CDR3 nucleotides: TGTGCCAGCAGTTCATCCGGGACTACCACAGATACGCAGTATTTT. It translates to CASSSSGTTTDTQYF.

The chain carries TRBV12-3 or TRBV12-4 and TRBJ2-1; D is undetermined. Trimming took 7 bases from V and 10 from J, leaving 11 bases between them. The CDR3 has 11 residues. In nucleotides, the CDR3 is TGTGCCAGCACCCCTAGTGTGGAGCAGTTCTTC. Residues: CASTPSVEQFF.

This chain links TRBV2 with TRBJ1-2; D is possibly TRBD1 (5 bases). This CDR3 comprises 18 residues. V was cut by 4 bases and J by 4 bases, with 25 bases left in between. The germline CDR1 and CDR2 sequences are SNHLY and FYNNEI. In DNA form, the CDR3 reads TGTGCCAGCAGTGCGTTTAGAGGGAGGAACAGGCAGACCTATGGCTACACCTTC. Amino acid sequence: CASSAFRGRNRQTYGYTF.

This chain joins TRBV9 and TRBJ2-2; tentative D call: TRBD2 (6 bases). Trimming removed 0 bases at V and 0 bases at J, with 12 bases between. The V gene's germline CDR1 is SGDLS and CDR2 YYNGEE. The CDR3 covers 17 residues. CDR3 sequence: CASSVARGGANTGELFF. The CDR3 DNA reads as TGTGCCAGCAGCGTAGCTAGAGGCGGGGCGAACACCGGGGAGCTGTTTTTT.

This clone was picked up one time. V and J are TRBV3-1 (or the pseudogene TRBV3-2) and TRBJ1-3, with 7 bases aligning to TRBD1. The length of the CDR3 is 16 residues. CDR1 and CDR2 from the germline V gene are LGHDT and YNNKEL (reference sequence). The ends lost 4 bases at V and 0 bases at J; junction bases unmatched: 6. The CDR3 nucleotides read TGTGCCAGCAGCCCTTCCGGGACAGTCTCTGGAAACACCATATATTTT. Translated, it gives CASSPSGTVSGNTIYF.

The chain is built from TRBV13 and TRBJ2-2, with no clear D. Trimming stripped 4 bases from V and 3 bases from J, with 12 bases between. CDR3 length equals 15 residues. In germline, CDR1 is PRHDT, CDR2 FYEKMQ (reference sequence). The CDR3 coding sequence is TGTGCCAGCAGCTCCTCAACAGAGTACACCGGGGAGCTGTTTTTT. The encoded protein is CASSSSTEYTGELFF.

The chain combines TRBV6-5 with TRBJ2-1; 13 nucleotides align to TRBD2. Per germline, CDR1 MNHEY and CDR2 SVGAGI. The CDR3 totals 16 residues. J was trimmed by 7 bases and V by 0 bases; bases with no gene match: 3. For the CDR3, the DNA is TGTGCCAGCAGTTACTCGACTAGCGGGGGGAGTAATGAGCAGTTCTTC. It is translated as CASSYSTSGGSNEQFF.

The genes are TRBV6-2 or TRBV6-3 and TRBJ2-7; 10 bases map to TRBD2. After removal of 2 bases from V and 4 bases from J, the junction contained 5 bases not matched to a gene. The CDR3 length is 15 residues. Germline values: CDR1 MNHEY, CDR2 SVGEGT. For the CDR3, the DNA is TGTGCCAGCAGTTACAAACTAGCGGGGAGGTACGAGCAGTACTTC. Translation: CASSYKLAGRYEQYF.

V is TRBV29-1 and J is TRBJ2-3, with TRBD2 matching 13 bases. This CDR3 has 14 residues. Germline CDR1 SQVTM, CDR2 ANQGSEA. The V gene end was trimmed by 6 bases and the J gene end by 4 bases; junction bases not matched to a gene: 4. The CDR3 sequence: CSVAGLAGADTQYF. CDR3 bases: TGCAGCGTCGCCGGACTAGCGGGGGCAGATACGCAGTATTTT.

This rearrangement joins TRBV10-3 to TRBJ2-7; 10 positions match TRBD2. The CDR3 length is 15 residues. In germline, CDR1 is ENHRY, CDR2 SYGVKD. Trimming removed 3 bases from V and 4 bases from J; junction bases left unmatched: 6. The CDR3 spells CAISDEAGGLYEQYF. The CDR3 nucleotides are TGTGCCATCAGTGACGAAGCGGGGGGGTTATACGAGCAGTACTTC.

V and J are TRBV28 and TRBJ2-2; TRBD2 matches at 12 bases. The CDR3 sequence is 14 residues long. Per the germline V gene, CDR1 is MDHEN and CDR2 is SYDVKM. Unmatched junction bases numbered 1, after V lost 6 bases and J lost 5 bases. CDR3 DNA: TGTGCCAGCAGCCTAGCGGGGGGGACCGGGGAGCTGTTTTTT. Translating it yields CASSLAGGTGELFF.

V gene TRBV25-1 combines with J gene TRBJ1-6; D unclear. V was clipped by 4 bases and J by 3 bases, with 10 bases between them. The CDR3 totals 15 residues. Germline V gene lookup returns CDR1 MGHDK and CDR2 SYGVNS. The CDR3 DNA follows: TGTGCCAGCAGTGCCGCGCTTGACTATAATTCACCCCTCCACTTT. Translation: CASSAALDYNSPLHF.